The source of this T cell receptor (beta chain) is a study of OX40 agonist ivuxolimab in advanced cancers. Sequencing was performed with immunoSEQ multiplex PCR; in TCRdb, only in-frame clones are kept and a portion is missing. Here the sample spans 40,000 to 55,000 clones, about 90% being singletons. The receptor was isolated from an adult with an advanced solid tumor such as melanoma, head and neck, liver or kidney cancer. Sample: CD4+ or CD8+ T cells sorted from blood, taken in a trial of the OX40 agonist ivuxolimab.

DNA of the CDR3: TGTGCCAGCAGCCAAGTGGGGGAGGGCGCTAGCTCACCCCTCCACTTT. This translates into CASSQVGEGASSPLHF. The V gene is TRBV14, the J gene TRBJ1-6; weak D call: TRBD1 (5 bases). The CDR3 spans 16 residues. Trimming took 1 base from V and 10 from J, leaving 17 bases between them. Germline CDR1 SGHDN, CDR2 FVKESK.